This TCR beta chain was profiled in a study of blood T cell repertoires in COVID-19 (dated by TCRdb to about 2020). A note on the overall study: Samples covering the acute and convalescent phases of COVID-19 were provided by collaborators in the United States, Italy and Spain. The prospective study material was composed of cDNA or gDNA derived from T cells, B-cell-depleted T cells, or PBMCs. Deeply sampled blood TCRbeta repertoires from subjects exposed to, actively infected with, or recovered from COVID-19 were included in the dataset. Where available, HLA class I and class II types were taken from metadata supplied by the sample provider and were not determined by assay-based typing. A de-identified subject ID, COVID-19 status, age in years and sex were almost always included in the sample metadata. The samples were drawn from two sources: the first 160 participants of the ongoing ImmuneRACE study, and over 950 subjects contributed by 6 global collaborators. A freely available public database, intended as a resource for researchers studying the immune response to SARS-CoV-2, is where the repertoires were released. Study-level results and caveats: The quantity of clinical and demographic metadata differed by source and by participant and was supplied without curation.

On this clone itself: It has no known antigen specificity. The sample holds no much larger clone one base away, and base qualities are not on file.

TCRbeta CDR3 regions were amplified from genomic DNA by means of the immunoSEQ Assay, a bias-controlled multiplex PCR. The original pipeline was this. Nucleated cell counts per sample were estimated from amplification of reference gene primers within the assay. To quantify the absolute abundance of each unique TCRbeta CDR3 rearrangement, sequence reads were collapsed and filtered. For each sample, productive Simpson clonality was calculated as the square root of Simpson's diversity index over productive rearrangements. Drawn from immuneACCESS, this table holds only the in-frame rearrangements with V and J called that TCRdb kept. Clones are partly lost; checked studies trace under half to an unresolved V gene and leave the rest unexplained. V, J and clone size reflect that table, while D and trimming were determined from the DNA. Across this sample there are 80,000 to 95,000 clones, with roughly 84% seen only once. The top ten constitute around an eighth of the sample.

From cysteine to phenylalanine, the CDR3 is 14 amino acids long. The only DNA kept is the CDR3, 42 bases in frame from the first base. Deletion took 6 bases off V and 4 bases off J, with a span of 15 bases between the germline ends. The germline V gene gives CDR1 as KGHSH and CDR2 as LQKENI. Whole blood was collected in K2EDTA tubes by collaborating institutions according to the institutions' own protocols. For TCRbeta analysis, collaborator samples were shipped as frozen whole blood, as isolated PBMCs, or as DNA extracted from either sample type. This TCR came from a human donor in a cohort sampled during active COVID-19. The chain couples TRBV18 to TRBJ1-2, with TRBD1 tentatively as D gene (5 bases match). The sample consisted of peripheral blood. The CDR3 reads as follows: CASSETIDSYGYTF. The sequenced DNA: TGTGCCAGCTCCGAAACCATCGACAGCTATGGCTACACCTTC.